This T cell receptor beta chain appears in the sequencing data of a study of tumor-infiltrating lymphocytes in primary liver carcinoma. Study-wide context: The patients comprised men and women between the ages of 30 and 69 years.

This clonotype was observed at least ten times. Germline DNA was also extracted, and blood RNA was taken from unsorted whole blood. Germline-derived CDR1 and CDR2 are SGHAT and FQDESV (reference sequence). The junction had 8 bases not matched to a gene; V was cut back by 1 base and J by 9 bases. CDR3 size: 15 residues. TCR beta cDNA came from about 500 ng total RNA, primed with a constant-region primer. Slightly modified ARM-PCR served as the procedure for the TCR beta libraries. These libraries came from three rounds of nested multiplex PCR. The first two PCR rounds used TRBV1-TRBV30 primers with a Cbeta primer, around 10 cycles each. TCRdb analysed the multiplex PCR reads with MiXCR anew, one entry per CDR3 protein. Seen here are fewer than 350,000 distinct CDR3 sequences, 60% to 80% observed once, and the top ten hold 9% to 10%.

This sequence was found in a man aged 40-49 years with primary liver carcinoma and hepatitis B virus infection. V usage is TRBV11-1 and J usage is TRBJ2-1; 8 bases are shared with TRBD1. Sequencing input: peripheral blood. CDR3 loop: CASSLVTGGGGEQFF. The CDR3 nucleotides read TGTGCCAGCAGCTTAGTAACAGGGGGAGGTGGTGAGCAGTTCTTC.